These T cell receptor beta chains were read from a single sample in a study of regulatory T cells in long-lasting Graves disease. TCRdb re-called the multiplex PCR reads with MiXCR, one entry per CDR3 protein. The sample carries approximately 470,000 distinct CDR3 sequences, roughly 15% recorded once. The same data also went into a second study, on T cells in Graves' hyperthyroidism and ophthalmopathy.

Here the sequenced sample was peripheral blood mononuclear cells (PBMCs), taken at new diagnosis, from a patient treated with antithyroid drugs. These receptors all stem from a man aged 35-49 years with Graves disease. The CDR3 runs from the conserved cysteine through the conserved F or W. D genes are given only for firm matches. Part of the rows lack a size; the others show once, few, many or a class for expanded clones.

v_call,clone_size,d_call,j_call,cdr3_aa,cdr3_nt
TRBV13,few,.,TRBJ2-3,CASSPPGTRGGTQYF,TGTGCCAGCAGCCCCCCAGGGACTCGTGGGGGTACGCAGTATTTT
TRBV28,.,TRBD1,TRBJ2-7,CASSPPGQSGEQYF,TGTGCCAGCAGTCCACCGGGACAGTCGGGCGAGCAGTACTTC
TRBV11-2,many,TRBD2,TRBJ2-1,CASSFSSGRVGEQFF,TGTGCCAGCAGCTTCTCTAGCGGGAGGGTCGGTGAGCAGTTCTTC
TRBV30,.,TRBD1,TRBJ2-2,CAWSVFGTGATGELFF,TGTGCCTGGAGTGTTTTTGGGACAGGGGCGACCGGGGAGCTGTTTTTT
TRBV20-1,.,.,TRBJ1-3,CSARANFGGHRNTIYF,TGCAGTGCTAGAGCCAATTTTGGGGGGCACAGAAACACCATATATTTT
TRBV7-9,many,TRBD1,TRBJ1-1,CASSLRDSDTEAFF,TGTGCCAGCAGCCTCCGGGACAGCGACACTGAAGCTTTCTTT
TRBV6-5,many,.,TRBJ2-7,CASSYRMSYEQYF,TGTGCCAGCAGTTACCGGATGTCCTACGAGCAGTACTTC
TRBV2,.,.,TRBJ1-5,CASCGEHQPQHF,TGTGCCAGCTGTGGGGAACATCAGCCCCAGCATTTT
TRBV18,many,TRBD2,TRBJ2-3,CASSPPGLAGPDTQYF,TGTGCCAGCTCACCACCGGGACTAGCGGGACCAGATACGCAGTATTTT
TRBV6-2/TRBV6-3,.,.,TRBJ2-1,CASSDGTVLRGQFF,TGTGCCAGCAGTGACGGAACAGTCCTCAGGGGGCAGTTCTTC
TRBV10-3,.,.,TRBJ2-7,CAISLARDGEQYF,TGTGCCATCAGCCTAGCGAGGGATGGCGAGCAGTACTTC
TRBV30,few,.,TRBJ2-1,CAWSVREGSEQFF,TGTGCCTGGAGTGTACGCGAAGGCAGTGAGCAGTTCTTC
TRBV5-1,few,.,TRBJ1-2,CASSLDDRLANYGYTF,TGCGCCAGCAGCTTGGATGACAGATTAGCTAACTATGGCTACACCTTC
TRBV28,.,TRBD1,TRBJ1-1,CASIGFGQGGTVAFF,TGTGCCAGCATCGGGTTTGGCCAGGGGGGGACTGTAGCTTTCTTT
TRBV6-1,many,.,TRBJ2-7,CASTDRFQAYF,TGTGCCAGCACCGACAGGTTCCAGGCGTACTTC
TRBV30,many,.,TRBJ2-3,CAWSKGLSADTQYF,TGTGCCTGGAGCAAGGGACTCTCGGCGGATACGCAGTATTTT
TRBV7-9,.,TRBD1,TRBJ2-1,CASSVEDRGRDEQFF,TGTGCCAGCAGCGTAGAGGACAGGGGGCGGGATGAGCAGTTCTTC
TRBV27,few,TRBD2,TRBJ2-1,CASSSSGTSGINEQFF,TGTGCCAGCAGTTCGTCCGGGACTAGCGGGATTAATGAGCAGTTCTTC
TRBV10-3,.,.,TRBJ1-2,CAISGRTAEGGYTF,TGTGCCATCAGTGGTCGGACGGCGGAAGGTGGCTACACCTTC
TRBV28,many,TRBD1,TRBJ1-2,CASRGTVPYGYTF,TGTGCCAGCAGGGGGACAGTTCCGTATGGCTACACCTTC
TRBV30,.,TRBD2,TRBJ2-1,CAWSVLLAGVYNEQFF,TGTGCCTGGAGTGTACTATTAGCGGGGGTCTACAATGAGCAGTTCTTC
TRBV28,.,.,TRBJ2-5,CASSLRDRDFQETQYF,TGTGCCAGCAGTTTGCGGGACAGAGACTTCCAAGAGACCCAGTACTTC
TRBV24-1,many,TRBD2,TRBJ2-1,CATSDPSGNFWEQFF,TGTGCCACCAGTGATCCTAGCGGGAATTTTTGGGAGCAGTTCTTC
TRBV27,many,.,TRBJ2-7,CASSLRPDGVYEQYF,TGTGCCAGCAGCTTACGACCGGATGGGGTCTACGAGCAGTACTTC
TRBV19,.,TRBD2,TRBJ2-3,CASSPRLAGGPADTQYF,TGTGCCAGTAGTCCCCGACTAGCGGGAGGTCCCGCAGATACGCAGTATTTT
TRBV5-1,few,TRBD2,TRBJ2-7,CASSGGLAGTSYEQYF,TGCGCCAGCAGCGGGGGACTAGCGGGGACATCCTACGAGCAGTACTTC
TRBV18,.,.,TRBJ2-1,CASSPVIPIAGQNNEQFF,TGTGCCAGCTCACCCGTAATCCCTATTGCGGGGCAAAACAATGAGCAGTTCTTC
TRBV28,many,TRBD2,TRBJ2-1,CASKSGGDSGSYNEQFF,TGTGCCAGCAAGAGCGGGGGCGATTCGGGCTCCTACAATGAGCAGTTCTTC
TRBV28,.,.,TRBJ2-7,CATFGSELGFVTYEQYF,TGTGCCACCTTCGGAAGTGAATTGGGCTTCGTAACCTACGAGCAGTACTTC
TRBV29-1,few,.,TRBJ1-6,CSVRTYNSPLHF,TGCAGCGTTCGAACCTATAATTCACCCCTCCACTTT
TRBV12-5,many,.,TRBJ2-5,CASGSPSSTETQETQYF,TGTGCTAGTGGTTCCCCCTCAAGCACAGAAACCCAAGAGACCCAGTACTTC
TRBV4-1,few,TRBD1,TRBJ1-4,CASSRPGQSNEKLFF,TGCGCCAGCAGCCGACCGGGACAGAGTAACGAAAAACTGTTTTTT
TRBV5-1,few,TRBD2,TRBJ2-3,CASSHSGEASDTQYF,TGTGCCAGCAGCCACAGCGGGGAGGCATCGGATACGCAGTATTTT
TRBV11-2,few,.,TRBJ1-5,CASSNTGNNQPQHF,TGTGCCAGCAGCAATACAGGGAACAATCAGCCCCAGCATTTT
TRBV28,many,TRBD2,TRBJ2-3,CASSLLAGVEDTQYF,TGTGCCAGCAGCCTTCTCGCGGGGGTGGAAGATACGCAGTATTTT
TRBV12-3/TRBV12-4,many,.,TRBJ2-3,CASSRRRGQAIAGEADTQYF,TGTGCCAGCAGTCGTCGGCGGGGACAGGCAATAGCGGGAGAAGCGGATACGCAGTATTTT
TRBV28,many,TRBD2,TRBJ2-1,CASTAGTSGYNEQFF,TGTGCCAGCACCGCAGGGACTAGCGGTTACAATGAGCAGTTCTTC
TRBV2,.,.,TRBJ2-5,CASPRTGETQYF,TGTGCCAGCCCTAGAACGGGGGAGACCCAGTACTTC
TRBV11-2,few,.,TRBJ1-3,CASTRQEISGNTIYF,TGTGCCAGCACCCGACAGGAAATCTCTGGAAACACCATATATTTT
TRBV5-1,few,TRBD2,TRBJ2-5,CASSGDRGLAGAKETQYF,TGCGCCAGCAGCGGGGACCGCGGACTAGCGGGAGCAAAAGAGACCCAGTACTTC
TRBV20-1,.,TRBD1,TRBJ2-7,CSVSQPGTGTYEQYF,TGCAGTGTTAGTCAGCCCGGGACAGGTACCTACGAGCAGTACTTC
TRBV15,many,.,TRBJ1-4,CATSKRARGDEKLFF,TGTGCCACCAGCAAAAGGGCCCGTGGGGATGAAAAACTGTTTTTT
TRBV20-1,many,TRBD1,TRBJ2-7,CSVLDRAYEQYF,TGCAGTGTCCTTGACAGGGCGTACGAGCAGTACTTC
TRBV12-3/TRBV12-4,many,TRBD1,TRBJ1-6,CASSLRQGGSPLHF,TGTGCCAGCAGTTTACGACAGGGAGGATCACCCCTCCACTTT
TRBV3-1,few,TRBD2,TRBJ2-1,CASSQTSGRSDEQFF,TGTGCCAGCAGCCAGACTAGCGGGAGGAGCGATGAGCAGTTCTTC
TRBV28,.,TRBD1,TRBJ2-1,CASWQGAYNEQFF,TGTGCCAGCTGGCAGGGGGCGTACAATGAGCAGTTCTTC
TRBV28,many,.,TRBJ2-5,CASSSRDVSKFGETQYF,TGTGCCAGCAGTTCCCGGGACGTTTCAAAATTCGGGGAGACCCAGTACTTC